This T cell receptor (beta chain) was obtained from a study of CD8+ T cells in alopecia areata. Study details: In an open-label trial, patients got 5 to 10 mg tofacitinib twice daily.

J was trimmed by 6 bases and V by 5 bases; bases with no gene match: 5. This CDR3 has 15 residues. Germline lookup yields CDR1 PRHDT and CDR2 FYEKMQ (reference sequence). The treatment: oral pan-JAK inhibitor, 5-10 mg twice daily. Specimens obtained from alopecia areata patients comprised lesional scalp punch biopsies and peripheral blood. Reverse transcription of extracted RNA yielded cDNA, which provided the sequencing template. The data were produced by immunoSEQ multiplex PCR, yet TCRdb's version contains in-frame clones alone and is incomplete. The repertoire holds 95,000 to 110,000 clones, with 84% as singletons.

This TCR derives from a human donor with alopecia areata. The chain recombines TRBV13 with TRBJ2-1; 12 nucleotides match TRBD2. The sequenced sample was CD8+ T cells sorted from blood, obtained at week 24, from a patient treated with tofacitinib. The DNA of the CDR3 is TGTGCCAGCAGCGTCACTAGCGGGGGGCGCAATGAGCAGTTCTTC. Translation gives CASSVTSGGRNEQFF.